This entry is about one T cell receptor beta chain. The method was immunoSEQ multiplex PCR; TCRdb's version includes in-frame clones alone and lacks a portion of them. The data show approximately 350,000 clones, roughly 90% seen once. The sample comes from a study of blood T cell repertoires in COVID-19. The CDR3 contains 16 residues. V lost 0 bases, J lost 6 bases, and 8 bases stayed unmatched. Germline loops: CDR1 MNHEY, CDR2 SVGAGI. The source of this sequence is a woman in her sixties or seventies with COVID-19, enrolled during active disease. The specimen was peripheral blood. The rearrangement joins TRBV6-5 to TRBJ1-5, with 7 nucleotides matching TRBD1. The CDR3, as DNA: TGTGCCAGCAGTTACTCAGGCAGGGGGTCATTTCAGCCCCAGCATTTT. Translating it yields CASSYSGRGSFQPQHF.